This T cell receptor beta chain was captured in a study of PD-1 blockade in classical Hodgkin lymphoma (dated by TCRdb to 2019 to 2021). The study in broad terms: Nivolumab dosing was 3 mg/kg intravenously every 2 weeks, continuing until either disease progression or unacceptable toxicity. The study used CyTOF and TCR beta sequencing to define a peripheral blood immune signature of response to PD-1 blockade in classical Hodgkin lymphoma.

Including the terminal cysteine and phenylalanine, the CDR3 comprises 16 residues. The CDR3 DNA has 48 bases and is translated from base 1. From a lookup of the germline V gene, CDR1 and CDR2 are SGHAT and FQNNGV. V and J are truncated by 7 bases and 1 base respectively, leaving an intervening sequence of 18 bases. The Qiagen DNeasy kit was used to extract genomic DNA from unsorted PBMCs and from the negatively selected CD4+ and CD8+ fractions. Amplification of TCR beta CDR3 regions was done by immunoSEQ multiplex PCR with primers that anneal to V and J segments. A synthetic immune receptor repertoire was used to minimize amplification bias, and remaining bias was computationally removed after sequencing. The original pipeline was this. Custom Python scripts were used to quantify repertoire diversity as the Shannon entropy index. The unsorted, CD4+ and CD8+ repertoires were each analyzed separately, with the exception of combined analyses, where CD4+ and CD8+ sequences were merged in silico. A clone counted as expanded when the clone's frequency after treatment rose at least 2-fold relative to C1D1, and clones undetected at baseline were given a pseudocount of 0.5. Singleton clones were defined as clones with 0 or 1 copy at C1D1, and non-singleton clones were defined as clones with 2 or more copies. Clones expanded in unsorted samples were assigned a CD4+, CD8+ or unknown annotation through matching of protein sequences in sorted samples from the same patient. Wilcoxon tests on paired samples were used to test diversity changes from C1D1 to C4D1. The source is immuneACCESS, and TCRdb retained only in-frame sequences with V and J called. Part of the clones is not carried over; for the studies checked, unresolved V genes explain less than half of this, and the remainder is unexplained. D and trimming come from the DNA, and the V and J calls and clone size come from that table. Counted in this sample were roughly 4,500 clones; roughly 67% of them appeared once. Of the sample, about two fifths is held by the ten largest clones.

Comment on this clone: Its target antigen remains unknown. The record has no base qualities; no much larger clone is one base away.

Interpreted using the paper, the time point label stands for: cycle 1 day 1 (C1D1), immediately before nivolumab initiation. All trial patients had relapsed after autologous stem cell transplantation, with cohorts A, B and C differing in prior brentuximab vedotin exposure. The trial cohort included fewer than 60 patients with relapsed/refractory classical Hodgkin lymphoma, and each patient had a best overall response of complete response, partial response or progressive disease. Single-agent nivolumab was administered to trial patients in the multi-cohort phase II CheckMate 205 trial. An independent review committee assessed best overall response using the 2007 International Working Group response criteria. Trial PBMCs were collected immediately before nivolumab initiation (C1D1) and during therapy at cycle 2 day 1 and cycle 4 day 1. After peripheral blood was drawn into 8 mL Vacutainer Cell Preparation Tubes, PBMCs were isolated by centrifugation and then cryopreserved.

Results the study describes overall, beyond this receptor: Patients starting nivolumab less than 1 year after ASCT had lower diversity and were excluded from later analyses to avoid confounding by immune reconstitution. Trial patients achieving complete response had baseline diversity similar to newly diagnosed patients, whereas partial responders and progressors had significantly lower diversity. The study was limited to a single clinical trial cohort, and causes of repertoire differences, possibly disease activity or prior therapy, remained undefined. Baseline TCR diversity was reported to be lower in newly diagnosed patients than in healthy donors and to be lower still in relapsed/refractory patients. A significant rise by C4D1 was seen in CD4+ but not CD8+ TCR diversity (p=0.0027 vs p=0.16), with the rise being most apparent in complete responders (p=0.02).

The sequence is built from TRBV11-2 and TRBJ2-3, with the D gene not confidently named. The receptor was derived from a human donor with classical Hodgkin lymphoma. The sample in question was peripheral blood mononuclear cells (PBMCs), obtained at baseline. The nucleotides read TGTGCCAGCACCCCACCGGCCAACACCGGCACAGATACGCAGTATTTT. It translates to CASTPPANTGTDTQYF. Reference TRBV11-2 and TRBJ2-3 proteins supply the regions before and after the CDR3; the full variable domain is: EAGVAQSPRYKIIEKRQSVAFWCNPISGHATLYWYQQILGQGPKLLIQFQNNGVVDDSQLPKDRFSAERLKGVDSTLKIQPAKLEDSAVYLCASTPPANTGTDTQYFGPGTRLTVL.